These T cell receptor beta chains were read from a single sample in a study of PD-1 blockade in classical Hodgkin lymphoma. The protocol was immunoSEQ multiplex PCR, while the TCRdb copy is restricted to in-frame clones and leaves out a portion. The sample lists over 15,000 clones, around 80% occurring once. The sample in question was CD4+ T cells from blood, obtained before the fourth cycle of nivolumab. These receptors were taken from a human donor with classical Hodgkin lymphoma. The conserved cysteine and the conserved F or W are not part of the CDR3 here. Fields, in order: J gene, V gene, CDR3 protein.

>TRBJ2-2|TRBV7-7
ASSLAGSGELF
>TRBJ1-2|TRBV6-5
ASVGLYGYT
>TRBJ1-4|TRBV11-1
ASSARDRGQEKLF
>TRBJ1-3|TRBV10-3
AINPASGNTIY
>TRBJ2-5|TRBV5-6
ASSLPDRYQETQY
>TRBJ1-2|TRBV6-5
ASTKDRGRGYT
>TRBJ1-2|TRBV4-1
ASSLDRGLEVRYGYT
>TRBJ2-2|TRBV5-1
ASSLIPGSFTGELF
>TRBJ1-4|TRBV4-1
ASSRTGSTNEKLF
>TRBJ2-1|TRBV10-3
AISDLLAQSDEQF
>TRBJ1-2|TRBV7-4
ASSTIYSRKTYGYT
>TRBJ1-5|TRBV27
ASRRTDINQPQH
>TRBJ1-6|TRBV11-2
ASSSQTRDPHSPLH
>TRBJ2-3|TRBV7-2
ASSINGGAGDTQY
>TRBJ1-2|TRBV7-9
ASSLGSAGRLDGYT
>TRBJ2-3|TRBV30
AWSVRLGNTQY
>TRBJ1-2|TRBV2
ASSGRSDYGYT
>TRBJ1-4|TRBV5-1
ASSSPTGGAEKLF
>TRBJ1-6|TRBV15
ATSRDPGGPIIDSPLH
>TRBJ1-6|TRBV5-4
ASSLGRANNSPLH
>TRBJ1-4|TRBV7-8
ASSQYARGQGEKLF
>TRBJ1-4|TRBV7-8
ASSLERGTNEKLF
>TRBJ2-5|TRBV20-1
SAKLPETQY
>TRBJ2-7|TRBV7-2
ASSSYGTGAEQY
>TRBJ2-2|TRBV19
ASQTSGGSFANTGELF
>TRBJ2-3|TRBV28
ASVAGGPADTQY
>TRBJ2-2|TRBV7-2
ASSLAGWNTGELF
>TRBJ2-5|TRBV5-1
ASSLAGQRVGNQETQY
>TRBJ2-7|TRBV10-2
ASSVAGGGEQY
>TRBJ1-1|TRBV10-2
ASSPQGNTEAF
>TRBJ2-7|TRBV13
ASTPVGGKAYEQY
>TRBJ2-3|TRBV19
ASTPTSGRPTDTQY
>TRBJ2-5|TRBV7-2
ASSPGTSGPQETQY
>TRBJ1-2|TRBV7-2
ASSLMVGSSYGYT
>TRBJ2-3|TRBV11-3
ASSPGLAGSTDTQY
>TRBJ1-3|TRBV29-1
SVVGAPANTIY
>TRBJ1-2|TRBV5-1
ASSLDSGYGYT
>TRBJ2-2|TRBV5-5
ASSLIFGETGELF
>TRBJ1-4|TRBV4-2
ASSQGRDSNEKLF
>TRBJ1-6|TRBV7-2
ASRPDGSSYNSPLH
>TRBJ2-2|TRBV7-6
ASSSGTIFTGELF
>TRBJ2-5|TRBV7-2
ASSTETWGETQY
>TRBJ2-5|TRBV5-1
ASSLVASGRPGEETQY
>TRBJ1-1|TRBV7-6
ASSLARLGTEAF
>TRBJ1-6|TRBV6-4
ASSEISGPLH
>TRBJ2-5|TRBV5-4
ASSPGLQQETQY
>TRBJ2-7|TRBV6-5
ASSRTSTGHYEQY
>TRBJ1-4|TRBV30
AWRKVGWYEKLF